A selection of T cell receptor beta chains follows, all from one sample in a study of human T cells and chemical hapten exposure. TCRdb re-called the RACE reads through MiXCR, storing one row per CDR3 protein. The table lists tens of thousands of distinct CDR3 sequences, over 9.5% of them singletons. Here the sequenced sample was whole blood, taken in connection with sensitization to the hapten diphenylcyclopropenone (DPC). The receptors derive from a woman aged 50 to 65 with alopecia areata. Some clones in this sample may be carry-over from other donors' samples. Both conserved end residues are part of each CDR3. Each record gives: CDR3 length, clone size, J gene, D gene, V gene, CDR3 DNA, CDR3 protein. The D gene is left open where the match is weak. Clone size is stated in some rows and not others, as once, few, many or a class when expanded.

>15|few|TRBJ1-6|-|TRBV20-1
TGCAGTGCTAGAGAAACGGGGGTTTTAGATTCACCCCTCCACTTT
CSARETGVLDSPLHF
>11|many|TRBJ2-1|-|TRBV6-1
TGTGCCAGCAATGGGGTGGAGGGGCAGTTCTTC
CASNGVEGQFF
>14|many|TRBJ2-5|TRBD1|TRBV9
TGTGCCAGCAGCGTATCAGGGGGTGCGGAGACCCAGTACTTC
CASSVSGGAETQYF
>16|-|TRBJ2-1|TRBD2|TRBV11-3
TGTGCCAACAGCGTGACAAGCGGGAGTTCTAACAATGAGCAGTTCTTC
CANSVTSGSSNNEQFF
>13|-|TRBJ2-7|-|TRBV7-7
TGTGCCAGCAGCGGTAATCGTGCGGGAGAGCAGTACTTC
CASSGNRAGEQYF
>14|many|TRBJ2-2|TRBD1|TRBV28
TGTGCCAGCAGAGACAGGGATGTTGCCGGGGAGCTGTTTTTT
CASRDRDVAGELFF
>16|-|TRBJ2-5|TRBD2|TRBV7-8
TGTGCCAGCAGCTTAGTAGCGGGAAGCCTCCAAGAGACCCAGTACTTC
CASSLVAGSLQETQYF
>11|-|TRBJ1-4|-|TRBV20-1
TGCAGTGCACTGTTTAATGAAAAACTGTTTTTT
CSALFNEKLFF
>13|many|TRBJ1-5|-|TRBV14
TGTGCCAGCAGCTCCCATAGCAATCAGCCCCAGCATTTT
CASSSHSNQPQHF
>15|-|TRBJ2-1|-|TRBV6-1
TGTGCCAGCAGTGAAGGTGTGTTAGACTACAATGAGCAGTTCTTC
CASSEGVLDYNEQFF
>14|-|TRBJ2-3|-|TRBV20-1
TGCAGTGCTAGAGATTATAGCCGGGGAGATACGCAGTATTTT
CSARDYSRGDTQYF
>18|many|TRBJ1-6|-|TRBV11-2
TGTGCCAGCAGCTTAGCGGGCAGGGCAGGTCCCTATAATTCACCCCTCCACTTT
CASSLAGRAGPYNSPLHF
>14|-|TRBJ2-3|-|TRBV27
TGTGCCAGCAGTTTAACGCGGCTCACAGATACGCAGTATTTT
CASSLTRLTDTQYF
>18|many|TRBJ2-5|TRBD2|TRBV3-1
TGTGCCAGCAGCCGCCTAAGAGGACTAGCGGGAGGAGAAGAGACCCAGTACTTC
CASSRLRGLAGGEETQYF
>13|few|TRBJ1-1|-|TRBV25-1
TGTGCCAGCAGTGAATTGTGGAACACTGAAGCTTTCTTT
CASSELWNTEAFF
>14|many|TRBJ2-3|TRBD2|TRBV12-3/TRBV12-4
TGTGCCAGCAGTTTAGGACTAGCGGGAGGGGTAAGCCATTTT
CASSLGLAGGVSHF
>12|many|TRBJ2-2|TRBD1|TRBV29-1
TGCAGCGTTGGGACAGGGACCGGGGAGCTGTTTTTT
CSVGTGTGELFF
>14|many|TRBJ2-1|-|TRBV4-3
TGCGCCAGCAGCCAAGTAGGACGGGCTGGTGAGCAGTTCTTC
CASSQVGRAGEQFF
>13|-|TRBJ1-3|TRBD1|TRBV3-1
TGTGCCAGTCGGACAGGGAACGGAAACACCATATATTTT
CASRTGNGNTIYF
>17|-|TRBJ2-4|-|TRBV20-1
TGCAGTGCTAGCTGGGATTTGGGGACCCTAGCCAAAAACATTCAGTACTTC
CSASWDLGTLAKNIQYF
>16|-|TRBJ2-7|TRBD2|TRBV7-8
TGTGCCAGCAGCTTAGCGGGACTAGCGGGAGTGTACGAGCAGTACTTC
CASSLAGLAGVYEQYF
>13|many|TRBJ1-2|-|TRBV7-2
TGTGCCAGCAGTGGGCAGGGCCGTCATGGCTACACCTTC
CASSGQGRHGYTF
>14|-|TRBJ2-5|TRBD2|TRBV20-1
TGCAGTGCTAGAGGTCTAGCGGGCGGAGAGACCCAGTACTTC
CSARGLAGGETQYF
>14|few|TRBJ1-5|-|TRBV25-1
TGTGCCAGCAGTGAATCGGGGGCAGAGCAGCCCCAGCATTTT
CASSESGAEQPQHF
>15|many|TRBJ1-5|TRBD1|TRBV4-2
TGTGCCAGCAGCCAAGCGGACAGGGACAATCAGCCCCAGCATTTT
CASSQADRDNQPQHF
>17|many|TRBJ2-3|-|TRBV27
TGTGCCAGCAGTTTTAGGATGACGGGACTCAGCACAGATACGCAGTATTTT
CASSFRMTGLSTDTQYF
>14|many|TRBJ2-7|-|TRBV11-2
TGTGCCAGCAGCTTATGGCAGGGATCCTACGAGCAGTACTTC
CASSLWQGSYEQYF
>16|few|TRBJ2-1|TRBD2|TRBV14
TGTGCCAGCAGCCAAGTCCAGCGGGAGGACTACAATGAGCAGTTCTTC
CASSQVQREDYNEQFF
>13|many|TRBJ1-1|-|TRBV4-3
TGCGCCAGCAGCCAAGATCGAAACACTGAAGCTTTCTTT
CASSQDRNTEAFF
>17|-|TRBJ2-7|TRBD2|TRBV20-1
TGCAGTGCTAGCTCCGGGGCGGCTAGCGGGGACAACTACGAGCAGTACTTC
CSASSGAASGDNYEQYF
>14|few|TRBJ2-1|-|TRBV6-2/TRBV6-3
TGTGCCAGCAGTTACTCGGGGGCTCTGAATGAGCAGTTCTTC
CASSYSGALNEQFF
>14|-|TRBJ2-5|-|TRBV3-1
TGTGCCAGCAGCCAAGTTCGAAGTCAAGAGACCCAGTACTTC
CASSQVRSQETQYF
>11|many|TRBJ2-7|-|TRBV28
TGTGCCAGCAGTTCCTCCCCCGAGCAGTACTTC
CASSSSPEQYF